The rows below give T cell receptor beta chains drawn from one sample of a study of radiation and T cells in renal cell carcinoma. Assay: immunoSEQ multiplex PCR; the TCRdb copy retains only in-frame clones and omits some. The table lists about 130,000 clones, more than 70% of them singletons. The sequencing here drew on blood, taken from a patient whose treatment included radiotherapy and nephrectomy. These receptors were collected from a woman in her 70s with renal cell carcinoma. Each CDR3 is given with its conserved first and last residue. D genes are given only for firm matches. Clone size is stated in some rows and not others, as once, few, many or a class when expanded.

V gene	clone size	D gene	J gene	CDR3 protein	CDR3 DNA
TRBV6-5	-	-	TRBJ1-5	CASSTDRSRQPQHF	TGTGCCAGCAGTACCGACAGGTCCAGGCAGCCCCAGCATTTT
TRBV5-1	-	-	TRBJ2-6	CASSPTGAGANVLTF	TGCGCCAGCAGTCCCACCGGGGCTGGGGCCAACGTCCTGACTTTC
TRBV6-5	-	-	TRBJ2-7	CASSYGTKSYEQYF	TGTGCCAGCAGTTATGGGACAAAATCATACGAGCAGTACTTC
TRBV7-2	-	-	TRBJ2-7	CASSPYFYEQYF	TGTGCCAGCAGCCCTTACTTCTACGAGCAGTACTTC
TRBV6-1	-	-	TRBJ1-5	CASTGPQGNQPQHF	TGTGCCAGCACAGGGCCCCAGGGGAATCAGCCCCAGCATTTT
TRBV29-1	-	-	TRBJ1-4	CSVRDTNEKLFF	TGCAGCGTCAGGGACACTAATGAAAAACTGTTTTTT
TRBV28	-	TRBD1	TRBJ1-6	CASSFRTGYSPLHF	TGTGCCAGCAGTTTTAGGACAGGGTATTCACCCCTCCACTTT
TRBV27	-	-	TRBJ1-2	CASSPTDSYGYTF	TGTGCCAGCAGCCCCACGGACAGCTATGGCTACACCTTC
TRBV19	-	-	TRBJ1-5	CASQKMGGSNQPQHF	TGTGCCAGTCAAAAAATGGGAGGAAGCAATCAGCCCCAGCATTTT
TRBV18	-	-	TRBJ1-1	CASSPATGQAFF	TGTGCCAGCTCACCAGCGACAGGACAGGCTTTCTTT
TRBV2	-	-	TRBJ1-6	CASNRDGGSPLHF	TGTGCCAGCAACCGGGACGGAGGATCACCCCTCCACTTT
TRBV13	-	-	TRBJ1-1	CASSEGYTEAFF	TGTGCCAGCAGTGAGGGGTACACTGAAGCTTTCTTT
TRBV6-1	-	TRBD2	TRBJ2-5	CASRQTSIAETQYF	TGTGCCAGCAGACAGACTAGCATAGCGGAGACCCAGTACTTC
TRBV6-1	-	-	TRBJ2-7	CASSEYGSSYEQYF	TGTGCCAGCAGTGAATATGGGTCGTCCTACGAGCAGTACTTC
TRBV19	-	-	TRBJ2-5	CASSPLTGLETQYF	TGTGCCAGCAGCCCCCTCACAGGGTTAGAGACCCAGTACTTC
TRBV7-2	-	-	TRBJ1-6	CASSLVGGGNSPLHF	TGTGCCAGCAGCTTAGTGGGCGGAGGGAATTCACCCCTCCACTTT
TRBV7-2	-	-	TRBJ2-7	CASSLVGAAPYEQYF	TGTGCCAGCAGCTTAGTTGGGGCCGCACCCTACGAGCAGTACTTC
TRBV14	once	TRBD1	TRBJ1-2	CASSRQGDGYTF	TGTGCCAGCAGCCGACAGGGGGACGGCTACACCTTC
TRBV19	-	-	TRBJ1-6	CASSGNSPLHF	TGTGCCAGTAGTGGCAATTCACCCCTCCACTTT
TRBV5-4	once	TRBD1	TRBJ2-3	CASSPVQGQGARTDTQYF	TGTGCCAGCAGCCCCGTCCAAGGCCAGGGGGCTCGCACAGATACGCAGTATTTT
TRBV29-1	-	-	TRBJ1-3	CSVSRDLGNTIYF	TGCAGCGTTTCGCGGGACCTTGGAAACACCATATATTTT
TRBV6-6	-	TRBD1	TRBJ2-7	CASRQPGTAYEQYF	TGTGCCAGCAGACAACCGGGGACAGCGTACGAGCAGTACTTC
TRBV30	-	-	TRBJ2-7	CAWSVLGTYEQYF	TGTGCCTGGAGTGTATTAGGGACCTACGAGCAGTACTTC
TRBV23-1	once	TRBD1	TRBJ1-1	CASSQPRDRDSAFF	TGCGCCAGCAGTCAACCTAGGGACAGGGACTCCGCTTTCTTT
TRBV19	few	-	TRBJ2-6	CASSSGANVLTF	TGTGCCAGTAGCTCTGGGGCCAACGTCCTGACTTTC
TRBV30	once	TRBD1	TRBJ1-1	CAWGGQGARNTEAFF	TGTGCCTGGGGGGGACAGGGGGCGAGGAACACTGAAGCTTTCTTT
TRBV5-4	-	-	TRBJ2-3	CASSFSGEDTQYF	TGTGCCAGCAGCTTCTCGGGGGAAGATACGCAGTATTTT